The next 25 T cell receptor beta chains were all read from a single sample in a study of response to subunit inactivated influenza vaccine. One entry per CDR3 protein results from TCRdb running MiXCR on the RT-PCR reads. The sample has some 850,000 distinct CDR3 sequences; around 18% are singletons. Here the sequenced sample was PBMCs from blood, taken roughly 5 days after vaccination. These receptors were obtained from a man between 45 and 60 years old who received an inactivated influenza vaccine.

The chain links TRBV28 to TRBJ2-1, with 9 bases matching TRBD2. The V gene's germline CDR1 is MDHEN and CDR2 SYDVKM. The CDR3 is 15 residues long. Trimming at V came to 3 bases and at J to 4 bases, leaving 4 bases not matched to a gene. Written as DNA, the CDR3 is TGTGCCAGCAGTTTCGTCGCGGGAGGGTACAATGAGCAGTTCTTC. The encoded protein is CASSFVAGGYNEQFF.

The chain couples TRBV20-1 to TRBJ2-1; TRBD2 matches 15 bases. Losses at the gene ends were 6 bases for V and 15 bases for J; bases not matched to a gene: 12. The CDR3 spans 14 residues. Germline CDR1 is DFQATT and CDR2 is SNEGSKA (reference sequence). The CDR3, as DNA: TGCAGTGCAACCGGGACTAGCGGGGGGACTCAGGGGTTCTTC. Translation: CSATGTSGGTQGFF.

The gene calls are TRBV7-2 and TRBJ2-2; TRBD1 matches at 7 bases. The CDR3 totals 16 residues. Per germline, CDR1 SGHTA and CDR2 FQGNSA. After removal of 5 bases from V and 4 bases from J, the junction contained 10 bases not matched to a gene. CDR3 nucleotides: TGTGCCAGCAGCCACCTACACAGGGGAATCACCGGGGAGCTGTTTTTT. It translates to CASSHLHRGITGELFF.

This clonotype was observed at least ten times. The chain has TRBV20-1 and TRBJ2-7; 10 nucleotides line up with TRBD2. Germline CDR1 DFQATT, CDR2 SNEGSKA (reference sequence). The ends lost 0 bases at V and 3 bases at J; junction bases unmatched: 5. The CDR3 extends over 15 amino acids. This CDR3 is CSARDSTSGVYEQYF. In DNA, the CDR3 is TGCAGTGCTAGAGATAGTACTAGCGGGGTCTACGAGCAGTACTTC.

CDR3 sequence: CASSWAGNEQFF. CDR3 nucleotides: TGTGCCAGCAGCTGGGCTGGGAATGAGCAGTTCTTC. The V call is TRBV7-9, the J call TRBJ2-1, with no clear D. Germline V CDR1 and CDR2: SEHNR, FQNEAQ (reference sequence). Trimming pared 4 bases from V and 7 bases from J, leaving 8 bases between. This CDR3 is built from 12 residues.

This chain links TRBV2 with TRBJ2-6; D is possibly TRBD1 (7 bases). From germline, CDR1 is SNHLY and CDR2 FYNNEI. The CDR3 extends over 17 amino acids. The ends were cut back, 5 bases at V and 1 base at J, with 15 bases in the middle. CDR3 residues: CASSRGTAPSGANVLTF. CDR3 coding DNA: TGTGCCAGCAGTCGCGGGACAGCCCCTTCTGGGGCCAACGTCCTGACTTTC.

This clonotype has only a few counts. The chain employs TRBV7-9 and TRBJ2-2; 7 bases map to TRBD2. CDR1 and CDR2 from the germline V gene are SEHNR and FQNEAQ (reference sequence). V dropped 1 base and J dropped 6; count of bases not matched to a gene: 5. The CDR3 sequence is 15 residues long. The CDR3 reads CASSLGLSGPGELFF. The CDR3 bases are TGTGCCAGCAGCTTAGGCCTTAGCGGGCCCGGGGAGCTGTTTTTT. The variable domain in full, with the rest retrieved from reference TRBV7-9 and TRBJ2-2, is DTGVSQNPRHKITKRGQNVTFRCDPISEHNRLYWYRQTLGQGPEFLTYFQNEAQLEKSRLLSDRFSAERPKGSFSTLEIQRTEQGDSAMYLCASSLGLSGPGELFFGEGSRLTVL.

This clonotype came up many times. The gene calls are TRBV24-1 and TRBJ2-1, with D perhaps matching TRBD2 (6 bases). The CDR3 covers 14 residues. The germline V and J ends were trimmed by 7 bases and 1 base, with 10 bases remaining between them. Germline CDR1 is KGHDR and CDR2 is SFDVKD. CDR3 amino acids: CATRAGTSYNEQFF. Written as DNA, the CDR3 is TGTGCCACCAGGGCAGGGACTTCCTACAATGAGCAGTTCTTC.

This clonotype was observed a handful of times. The chain couples TRBV28 to TRBJ2-1; 13 bases map to TRBD2. Germline-derived CDR1 and CDR2 are MDHEN and SYDVKM. This CDR3 spans 14 amino acids. J was trimmed by 9 bases and V by 6 bases; bases with no gene match: 5. Written as DNA, the CDR3 is TGTGCCAGCAGACTAGCGGGGGGGCATACTGAGCAGTTCTTC. Encoded protein: CASRLAGGHTEQFF.

The CDR3 coding sequence is TGCAGTGCTAGAGATGGACTTGTGGGCACCTTC. Its protein product is CSARDGLVGTF. The J gene is TRBJ1-2, the V gene TRBV20-1; D is undetermined. The CDR3 spans 11 residues. Germline loops: CDR1 DFQATT, CDR2 SNEGSKA (reference sequence). V lost 0 bases and J 13 bases, leaving 12 bases between the germline ends.

The rearrangement uses TRBV20-1 and TRBJ2-5; 8 positions match TRBD2. CDR1 is DFQATT and CDR2 is SNEGSKA in the germline V gene (reference sequence). The CDR3 covers 15 residues. J was trimmed by 5 bases and V by 5 bases; bases with no gene match: 13. The CDR3 region has the DNA TGCAGTGCTCACCGAGGAGCGGGGGCAGGGGAGACCCAGTACTTC. Translated: CSAHRGAGAGETQYF.

The genes are TRBV6-1 and TRBJ1-5; 9 bases are a match to TRBD1. Germline trimming cut 5 bases from V and 0 bases from J; bases unmatched to any gene: 2. Germline V gene lookup returns CDR1 MNHNS and CDR2 SASEGT. This CDR3 contains 15 residues. CDR3 DNA: TGTGCCAGCAGTCCGGACAGGGGTAGCAATCAGCCCCAGCATTTT. This translates into CASSPDRGSNQPQHF.

This clonotype showed up just a few times. J is TRBJ1-2 and V is TRBV6-5, with 9 bases fitting TRBD1. In germline, CDR1 is MNHEY, CDR2 SVGAGI. The CDR3 totals 18 residues. The trim removed 4 bases at V and 2 bases at J, leaving 14 bases unmatched. The CDR3 loop reads CASSLLIGQGTRNYGYTF. The CDR3 coding sequence is TGTGCCAGCAGTTTACTCATCGGACAGGGGACGAGGAACTATGGCTACACCTTC.

This chain uses TRBV28 with TRBJ2-7, with a weak D call TRBD2 (7 bases). Trimming took off 6 bases at V and 7 bases at J, with 22 bases between the two ends. The V gene's germline CDR1 is MDHEN and CDR2 SYDVKM. The CDR3 is 15 amino acids. CDR3 sequence reads: CASSRPWGGLREQYF. The CDR3 DNA follows: TGTGCCAGCAGCCGCCCCTGGGGGGGGCTGAGGGAGCAGTACTTC.

The chain has TRBV5-6 and TRBJ2-7; 10 bases agree with TRBD1. Per germline, CDR1 SGHDT and CDR2 YYEEEE. The CDR3 runs 15 residues. The trim removed 4 bases at V and 5 bases at J, leaving 9 bases unmatched. CDR3 sequence (DNA): TGTGCCAGCAGCATTACCGGGACAGGGGACGACGAGCAGTACTTC. It specifies CASSITGTGDDEQYF.

This clonotype occurred a few times. The CDR3 loop reads CASSYGGRAPLRGGYTF. The CDR3 coding sequence is TGTGCCAGCAGTTACGGGGGGCGCGCCCCTCTCCGTGGGGGCTACACCTTC. The V and J genes are TRBV6-5 and TRBJ1-2; D perhaps matches TRBD1 (6 bases). CDR3 length: 17 amino acids. Germline V gene sequence: CDR1 MNHEY, CDR2 SVGAGI. V was clipped by 2 bases and J by 8 bases, with 24 bases between them.

This clonotype has only a few counts. V usage is TRBV9 and J usage is TRBJ1-3, with D tentatively TRBD1 (5 bases). Trimming left V 4 bases short and J 0 bases short, with 14 bases between. The CDR3 is 16 residues long. CDR1 is SGDLS, CDR2 YYNGEE, per germline. The DNA for the CDR3 is TGTGCCAGCAGCATCCAGTGGGGGGTCTCTGGAAACACCATATATTTT. It specifies CASSIQWGVSGNTIYF. The whole variable domain, remainder taken from reference TRBV9 and TRBJ1-3, is DSGVTQTPKHLITATGQRVTLRCSPRSGDLSVYWYQQSLDQGLQFLIQYYNGEERAKGNILERFSAQQFPDLHSELNLSSLELGDSALYFCASSIQWGVSGNTIYFGEGSWLTVV.

There are a few counts of this clonotype. This chain connects TRBV7-2 to TRBJ1-2; 10 bases are a match to TRBD1. The trim removed 6 bases at V and 7 bases at J, leaving 5 bases unmatched. The CDR3 runs to 13 residues. Germline loops: CDR1 SGHTA, CDR2 FQGNSA. CDR3 sequence (DNA): TGTGCCAGCAGACACCGGGACAGGGGTGGCTACACCTTC. As protein: CASRHRDRGGYTF.

V gene TRBV4-2 combines with J gene TRBJ1-6; a possible D gene is TRBD1 (5 bases). Germline-derived CDR1 and CDR2 are LGHNA and YNFKEQ. With 0 bases removed from V and 7 bases from J, the gap between germline ends came to 10 bases. CDR3 length: 15 amino acids. The CDR3 protein is CASSQDQGLNSPLHF. The CDR3, as DNA: TGTGCCAGCAGCCAAGATCAGGGTTTAAATTCACCCCTCCACTTT.

This clonotype turned up a few times. The chain has TRBV20-1 and TRBJ1-5; D is unclear. The germline CDR1 and CDR2 sequences are DFQATT and SNEGSKA (reference sequence). Trimming pared 5 bases from V and 2 bases from J, leaving 7 bases between. The CDR3 has 12 residues. This CDR3 reads CSAETGNQPQHF. CDR3 coding DNA: TGCAGTGCTGAAACAGGCAATCAGCCCCAGCATTTT.

V usage is TRBV20-1 and J usage is TRBJ2-5, with D tentatively TRBD1 (5 bases). The ends were cut back, 3 bases at V and 1 base at J, with 12 bases in the middle. The CDR3 has 14 amino acids. CDR1 and CDR2 (germline): DFQATT, SNEGSKA (reference sequence). The CDR3 DNA is TGCAGTGCTAGTGGGGCGCCTCTCCAAGAGACCCAGTACTTC. Protein: CSASGAPLQETQYF.

The chain couples TRBV5-1 to TRBJ1-2; D unclear. The V and J ends lost 0 bases and 6 bases respectively, with 15 bases between them. Germline V gene sequence: CDR1 SGHRS, CDR2 YFSETQ. The CDR3 is made up of 15 amino acids. The DNA for the CDR3 is TGCGCCAGCAGCTTGGTCGGTGGTACCGGGAATGGCTACACCTTC. Translation: CASSLVGGTGNGYTF.

In this sample, this clonotype turned up many times. The rearrangement uses TRBV7-2 and TRBJ2-3; D not certain. The CDR3 has 14 residues. V was cut by 5 bases and J by 2 bases, with 11 bases left in between. CDR1 and CDR2 from the germline V gene are SGHTA and FQGNSA. The CDR3 protein is CASSRMGSTDTQYF. The CDR3, as DNA: TGTGCCAGCAGCCGCATGGGGTCCACAGATACGCAGTATTTT.

The rearrangement uses TRBV20-1 and TRBJ1-4; possibly TRBD1 for D (5 bases). The V and J ends lost 7 bases and 5 bases respectively, with 8 bases between them. This CDR3 region has 11 residues. Per germline, CDR1 DFQATT and CDR2 SNEGSKA (reference sequence). DNA of the CDR3: TGCAGTGGGGGGAAGAATGAAAAACTGTTTTTT. This sequence encodes CSGGKNEKLFF.

This chain joins TRBV20-1 and TRBJ1-6, with D uncertain. The CDR3 loop spans 13 amino acids. Germline V gives CDR1 DFQATT, CDR2 SNEGSKA (reference sequence). V shed 4 bases and J shed 6 bases, with 10 bases lying between them. The CDR3 loop reads CSATNDTNSPLHF. CDR3 nucleotide sequence: TGCAGTGCTACAAACGACACTAATTCACCCCTCCACTTT.